Each of the 14 T cell receptor beta chains below was sequenced from the same sample in a study of cytomegalovirus exposure and HLA in healthy donors. Using immunoSEQ multiplex PCR, the repertoire was profiled, and TCRdb retains in-frame clones only, with some absent. This sample carries tens of thousands of clones, 90% to 96% of them seen once, and the ten largest clones take more than 0.95%. The specimen sequenced was PBMCs. The receptors originated from a woman aged 18 to 35 in good health and CMV-seronegative.

The chain joins TRBV7-3 to TRBJ2-1; D perhaps matches TRBD2 (6 bases). V lost 0 bases and J 10 bases, leaving 19 bases between the germline ends. This CDR3 is built from 16 residues. CDR1 and CDR2 from the germline V gene are SGHTA and FQGTGA. The CDR3 bases are TGTGCCAGCAGCTTAACGGGGGGTTGGGCTTCCGTCGAGCAGTTCTTC. It codes for CASSLTGGWASVEQFF.

This chain uses TRBV30 with TRBJ2-1; D is ambiguous. The V end was cut by 0 bases, the J end by 8 bases, with 14 bases between. Per the germline V gene, CDR1 is GTSNPN and CDR2 is SVGIG (reference sequence). The CDR3 spans 14 residues. In DNA form, the CDR3 reads TGTGCCTGGAGTGTAGTCCCTTTGGGCGATGAGCAGTTCTTC. Translated: CAWSVVPLGDEQFF.

J is TRBJ2-1 and V is TRBV29-1; 11 bases fit TRBD2. The J segment lost 6 bases and the V segment lost 4 bases, leaving 5 bases of the junction unmatched. The CDR3 is made up of 14 amino acids. Looked up from germline, CDR1 is SQVTM and CDR2 is ANQGSEA. The CDR3 sequence is CSVGPGTSGNEQFF. The CDR3 bases are TGCAGCGTTGGGCCCGGGACTAGCGGCAATGAGCAGTTCTTC.

This clone was seen just once. The chain couples TRBV18 to TRBJ2-1, with 16 bases matching TRBD2. CDR3 length: 17 amino acids. The germline V gene encodes CDR1 KGHSH and CDR2 LQKENI. V lost 3 bases to trimming and J lost 8 bases; unmatched junction nucleotides: 7. For the CDR3, the DNA is TGTGCCAGCTCACCCCCGGGACTAGCGGGAGGGCCCCATGAGCAGTTCTTC. Residues: CASSPPGLAGGPHEQFF.

The chain employs TRBV19 and TRBJ1-1, with D hard to call. Germline lookup yields CDR1 LNHDA and CDR2 SQIVND (reference sequence). V lost 2 bases, J lost 1 base, and 8 bases lay in between. The CDR3 runs to 14 residues. The CDR3 DNA is TGTGCCAGTAGTATAATAAGCCAGAACACTGAAGCTTTCTTT. It is translated as CASSIISQNTEAFF.

The chain employs TRBV11-1 and TRBJ2-7; possible D gene TRBD2, 6 bases. The CDR3 runs to 14 residues. The germline V gene has CDR1 SGHAT and CDR2 FQDESV (reference sequence). V lost 2 bases and J 3 bases, leaving 11 bases between the germline ends. CDR3 amino acids: CASSLRGGVYEQYF. The CDR3 DNA sequence: TGTGCCAGCAGCTTACGGGGCGGGGTCTACGAGCAGTACTTC.

The J gene is TRBJ1-2, the V gene TRBV19; the match to TRBD1 covers 10 bases. CDR1 is LNHDA, CDR2 SQIVND, per germline (reference sequence). The CDR3 extends over 15 amino acids. Trimming removed 5 bases from V and 2 bases from J; junction bases left unmatched: 5. CDR3 residues: CASSQRQGANYGYTF. CDR3 sequence (DNA): TGTGCCAGTAGTCAACGACAGGGGGCAAACTATGGCTACACCTTC.

The chain has TRBV5-1 and TRBJ2-5; TRBD2 matches 7 bases. V shed 7 bases and J 5 bases; nucleotides not matched to a gene: 11. The germline gives CDR1 SGHRS, CDR2 YFSETQ. This CDR3 spans 14 amino acids. CDR3 nucleotide sequence: TGCGCCAGCGCCCATGGGCAGGGAGGGGAGACCCAGTACTTC. This gives the protein CASAHGQGGETQYF.

The J gene is TRBJ2-1, the V gene TRBV29-1, with TRBD2 matching 12 bases. With 8 bases clipped from V and 7 bases from J, the junction kept 15 bases outside the gene matches. CDR1 SQVTM and CDR2 ANQGSEA come from the germline V gene. The CDR3 totals 16 residues. The CDR3 spells CSLYPPGTSGPNEQFF. In nucleotides, the CDR3 is TGCAGCCTTTACCCGCCCGGGACTAGCGGGCCAAATGAGCAGTTCTTC.

The CDR3 sequence is CASTGGAYNEQFF. The CDR3 region has the DNA TGTGCCTCCACGGGGGGGGCCTACAATGAGCAGTTCTTC. The chain is built from TRBV27 and TRBJ2-1; 8 bases are shared with TRBD2. Germline CDR1 is MNHEY and CDR2 is SMNVEV (reference sequence). The CDR3 has 13 amino acids. Germline trimming cut 11 bases from V and 2 bases from J; bases unmatched to any gene: 5.

The chain links TRBV9 to TRBJ2-1, with 10 bases identical to TRBD1. Trimming took 2 bases from V and 4 from J; bases not matched to a gene: 3. This CDR3 comprises 15 residues. Per the germline V gene, CDR1 is SGDLS and CDR2 is YYNGEE. CDR3 sequence reads: CASSVGTGAYNEQFF. The CDR3 region has the DNA TGTGCCAGCAGCGTGGGGACAGGGGCTTACAATGAGCAGTTCTTC.

The chain has TRBV9 and TRBJ2-2, with D possibly being TRBD1 (6 bases). Looked up from germline, CDR1 is SGDLS and CDR2 is YYNGEE. The V and J ends lost 6 bases and 10 bases respectively, with 22 bases between them. The CDR3 consists of 15 residues. The CDR3 nucleotides read TGTGCCAGCACCAGGGGCGGCAGCCAACTCCAGGAGCTGTTTTTT. This translates into CASTRGGSQLQELFF.

The chain is built from TRBV19 and TRBJ2-2, with D possibly being TRBD1 (8 bases). V dropped 0 bases and J dropped 4 bases, with 18 bases sitting between them. The CDR3 contains 18 residues. From germline, CDR1 is LNHDA and CDR2 SQIVND (reference sequence). Here the CDR3 DNA reads TGTGCCAGTAGTATAGATCTTGCAGGGGGCGGGAGCACCGGGGAGCTGTTTTTT. Amino acids: CASSIDLAGGGSTGELFF. Complete variable domain (other parts from reference TRBV19 and TRBJ2-2): DGGITQSPKYLFRKEGQNVTLSCEQNLNHDAMYWYRQDPGQGLRLIYYSQIVNDFQKGDIAEGYSVSREKKESFPLTVTSAQKNPTAFYLCASSIDLAGGGSTGELFFGEGSRLTVL.

The chain carries TRBV5-1 and TRBJ1-4, with no clear D. CDR3 length equals 11 residues. The germline V and J ends were trimmed by 6 bases and 9 bases, with 9 bases remaining between them. Germline V gene lookup returns CDR1 SGHRS and CDR2 YFSETQ. CDR3 residues: CASTGGKKLFF. CDR3 bases: TGCGCCAGCACGGGCGGGAAAAAACTGTTTTTT.